This entry features one TCR beta chain sequence. No antigen is known for it. The sample is drawn from a study of graft-versus-host responses after intestinal transplantation. Looking at the study overall: All of the recipients had induction that used anti-thymocyte globulin, then tacrolimus and steroids for 2 to 3 years.

Findings and limits, study-wide: The highest levels of circulating GvH clones went along with early declines in HvG clones after transplant.

The data were produced by immunoSEQ multiplex PCR, yet TCRdb's version contains in-frame clones alone and is incomplete. Of about 120,000 clones detected, more than 90% appear once; the ten largest clones hold 0.2% to 0.25%. With V trimmed by 0 bases and J by 4 bases, 4 bases remained unmatched. The CDR3 covers 15 residues. Germline V CDR1 and CDR2: MGHRA, YSYEKL. The chain recombines TRBV4-1 with TRBJ2-7; 9 nucleotides agree with TRBD1. The sample consisted of unstimulated CD4+ T cells sorted from spleen or lymph node cells, taken before transplant. This sequence originates from a human donor who was the organ donor for an intestinal transplant. CDR3 DNA sequence: TGCGCCAGCAGCCAAGATACGGGACAGGGTTACGAGCAGTACTTC. Its translation is CASSQDTGQGYEQYF.